One sample yielded the 15 T cell receptor beta chains listed below, sequenced in a study of monozygotic twins with inflammatory bowel disease. No DNA is given; TCRdb re-called the 5' RACE reads and lists each CDR3 protein once. Its listing shows over 130,000 distinct CDR3 sequences. The sequenced material came from blood. These receptors all come from a human donor with ulcerative colitis or Crohn's disease, or a healthy co-twin of an affected twin (not recorded which).

This sequence joins TRBV5-4 and TRBJ2-2; no DNA is available, so the TRBD1 call from TCRdb remains unchecked. CDR3 size: 14 residues. From germline, CDR1 is SGHNT and CDR2 YYREEE (reference sequence). The CDR3 loop reads CASSSGTMAGELFF.

The CDR3 region is CATSDPRRDTQETQYF. The genes are TRBV24-1 and TRBJ2-5; TCRdb names TRBD1, which stays unverified in the absence of DNA. Germline V CDR1 and CDR2: KGHDR, SFDVKD. The CDR3 consists of 16 residues.

The chain couples TRBV4-3 to TRBJ2-1. This CDR3 contains 12 residues. Germline-derived CDR1 and CDR2 are LGHNA and YSLEER. The CDR3 sequence: CASSQRPNEQFF.

The V call is TRBV7-9, the J call TRBJ2-4; TCRdb gives TRBD2 as the D gene, but with no DNA this cannot be confirmed. CDR1 and CDR2 (germline): SEHNR, FQNEAQ (reference sequence). This CDR3 is built from 13 residues. CDR3 amino acids: CASRGGLRNIQYF.

The V call is TRBV5-1, the J call TRBJ1-1; the TCRdb call, TRBD1, lacks DNA for checking. The CDR3 is made up of 15 amino acids. The V gene's germline CDR1 is SGHRS and CDR2 YFSETQ. CDR3 amino acids: CASSFGGPGNTEAFF.

The CDR3 protein is CASSYSSGPNQPQHF. V and J are TRBV6-2 or TRBV6-3 and TRBJ1-5; TCRdb's D call, TRBD1, is unchecked because there is no DNA. Germline V gene sequence: CDR1 MNHEY, CDR2 SVGEGT. The CDR3 consists of 15 residues.

The chain carries TRBV7-9 and TRBJ1-6. The CDR3 totals 12 residues. The germline gives CDR1 SEHNR, CDR2 FQNEAQ (reference sequence). CDR3 sequence reads: CASSHRNSPLHF.

This chain joins TRBV7-2 and TRBJ1-2; TCRdb designates TRBD1, a call that cannot be tested without DNA. There are 14 residues in the CDR3. Looked up from germline, CDR1 is SGHTA and CDR2 is FQGNSA. The CDR3 loop is CASSSYPGEGGYTF.

The chain is built from TRBV6-1 and TRBJ2-7; the TCRdb D gene call, TRBD2, has no DNA to confirm it. The CDR3 loop spans 14 amino acids. Germline lookup yields CDR1 MNHNS and CDR2 SASEGT. This CDR3 is CASGLRGGLYEQYF.

The rearrangement links TRBV6-5 to TRBJ1-5; TCRdb selects TRBD1, and the lack of DNA leaves this call unchecked. Per germline, CDR1 MNHEY and CDR2 SVGAGI. The CDR3 sequence is 18 residues long. CDR3 sequence: CASSRLRAGTGAGQPQHF.

The chain joins TRBV12-3 or TRBV12-4 to TRBJ2-1; TCRdb's D call, TRBD1, is unchecked because there is no DNA. This CDR3 is built from 17 residues. CDR3 region: CASSTRQGRGPYNEQFF.

CDR3: CASGSSGFPADTQYF. The rearrangement joins TRBV7-2 to TRBJ2-3; the TCRdb D gene call, TRBD1, has no DNA to confirm it. This CDR3 has 15 amino acids. Germline loops: CDR1 SGHTA, CDR2 FQGNSA. The variable domain in full, with the rest retrieved from reference TRBV7-2 and TRBJ2-3, is GAGVSQSPSNKVTEKGKDVELRCDPISGHTALYWYRQSLGQGLEFLIYFQGNSAPDKSGLPSDRFSAERTGGSVSTLTIQRTQQEDSAVYLCASGSSGFPADTQYFGPGTRLTVL.

The CDR3 sequence is CASSLGADRNQPQHF. The chain links TRBV13 to TRBJ1-5. The germline CDR1 and CDR2 sequences are PRHDT and FYEKMQ (reference sequence). CDR3 size: 15 residues.

The CDR3 sequence is CSASFSGGEIYGYTF. The V gene is TRBV20-1, the J gene TRBJ1-2; TCRdb reports TRBD1, a call that lacks DNA to check it against. The CDR3 covers 15 residues. CDR1 and CDR2 (germline): DFQATT, SNEGSKA (reference sequence).

This chain links TRBV11-2 with TRBJ2-2; no DNA is available, so the TRBD1 call from TCRdb remains unchecked. Germline loops: CDR1 SGHAT, CDR2 FQNNGV. This CDR3 spans 17 amino acids. CDR3 region: CASSLVLPAGGIGELFF.